The clone carrying this TCR beta chain is medium-sized (0.01 to 0.1%). Deep sequencing aimed at 1 in 200,000 to 1 in 1 million T cells' resolution. Assay used: immunoSEQ multiplex PCR; TCRdb lists only in-frame clones, some missing. Seen here are some 26,000 clones, 75% to 85% observed once, and the top ten hold 8%. This record belongs to a study of cytotoxic CD8 clonotypes in ibrutinib-treated CLL. About 1.9 micrograms of genomic DNA (from cryopreserved PBMCs) were used for TCR beta libraries. This CDR3 region has 15 residues. The ends lost 4 bases at V and 5 bases at J; junction bases unmatched: 6. Germline loops: CDR1 MNHNY, CDR2 SVGAGI (reference sequence).

This sequence joins TRBV6-6 and TRBJ2-1, with 9 bases aligning to TRBD1. This specimen was PBMCs, taken after 24 months of ibrutinib treatment. The receptor was isolated from a human donor with chronic lymphocytic leukemia. The CDR3 loop reads CASSSQDRGNNEQFF. The CDR3 DNA reads TGTGCCAGCAGTTCCCAGGACAGGGGCAACAATGAGCAGTTCTTC.